The 18 T cell receptor beta chains below come from one sample, sequenced in a study of blood T cell repertoires in COVID-19. Using immunoSEQ multiplex PCR, the repertoire was profiled, and TCRdb retains in-frame clones only, with some absent. The table lists 270,000 or so clones, 65% to 85% of them singletons. The sample taken for sequencing was PBMCs or T cells enriched from blood (not recorded which). These receptors all come from a middle-aged man who had recovered from COVID-19.

The V and J genes are TRBV9 and TRBJ2-2; D is uncertain. This CDR3 has 14 amino acids. Germline CDR1 reads SGDLS; CDR2 reads YYNGEE. The V and J ends lost 7 bases and 4 bases respectively, with 14 bases between them. CDR3 sequence: CASCPFGVTGELFF. DNA for the CDR3: TGTGCCAGCTGCCCCTTCGGTGTCACCGGGGAGCTGTTTTTT.

The chain joins TRBV7-9 to TRBJ1-1; D is ambiguous. CDR1 and CDR2 (germline): SEHNR, FQNEAQ (reference sequence). V lost 5 bases and J lost 8, with 21 bases in between. CDR3 size: 15 residues. The CDR3 bases are TGTGCCAGCAGCCCAACCGTCTCTTCCGGGGAAGAAGCTTTCTTT. It translates to CASSPTVSSGEEAFF.

This chain connects TRBV14 to TRBJ2-7; a possible D gene is TRBD1 (5 bases). Germline values: CDR1 SGHDN, CDR2 FVKESK. CDR3 length: 13 residues. Deletions cut 0 bases from V and 3 bases from J, with 6 bases between. DNA of the CDR3: TGTGCCAGCAGCCAAGATAGGGGCTACGAGCAGTACTTC. Amino acid sequence: CASSQDRGYEQYF.

The V call is TRBV3-1 (or the pseudogene TRBV3-2), the J call TRBJ1-1; D gene unclear. The CDR3 covers 16 residues. Deletions cut 3 bases from V and 0 bases from J, with 14 bases between. CDR1 and CDR2 from the germline V gene are LGHDT and YNNKEL (reference sequence). The chain's CDR3 is CASSQDRRGLNTEAFF. CDR3 nucleotide sequence: TGTGCCAGCAGCCAGGATCGACGGGGATTGAACACTGAAGCTTTCTTT.

The rearrangement links TRBV3-1 (or the pseudogene TRBV3-2) to TRBJ1-6; 7 bases line up with TRBD1. Per germline, CDR1 LGHDT and CDR2 YNNKEL (reference sequence). V lost 0 bases, J lost 6 bases, and 11 bases stayed unmatched. This CDR3 has 18 amino acids. The CDR3: CASSQDGPRGRANSPLHF. CDR3 DNA: TGTGCCAGCAGCCAAGATGGCCCTAGGGGGCGGGCTAATTCACCCCTCCACTTT.

This clone was seen a single time. This chain joins TRBV12-3 or TRBV12-4 and TRBJ2-2; D is undetermined. The V and J ends lost 6 bases and 7 bases respectively, with 12 bases between them. The CDR3 consists of 13 residues. The CDR3 DNA follows: TGTGCCAGCAGCCAAGACGGGTTCGGGGAGCTGTTTTTT. Translated: CASSQDGFGELFF.

The chain is built from TRBV24-1 and TRBJ1-5; 12 positions agree with TRBD1. Germline CDR1 and CDR2: KGHDR and SFDVKD. Unmatched junction bases numbered 4, after V lost 7 bases and J lost 4 bases. CDR3 length: 15 amino acids. CDR3 in DNA: TGTGCCACCAGCCAGGGACAGGGGGCGAATCAGCCCCAGCATTTT. It is translated as CATSQGQGANQPQHF.

This chain links TRBV12-3 or TRBV12-4 with TRBJ2-7; 7 bases are shared with TRBD1. The CDR3 has 13 amino acids. V trimming: 5 bases; J trimming: 6 bases; junction bases outside the gene matches: 7. CDR3 region: CASSPRTGLEQYF. CDR3 nucleotides: TGTGCCAGCAGTCCCAGGACAGGCCTCGAGCAGTACTTC.

This clone was counted between two and nine times. In nucleotides, the CDR3 is TGTGCCAGCAGCTTAGGCCTAGCCGGCGGCGAGCAGTACTTC. Protein: CASSLGLAGGEQYF. The chain combines TRBV7-2 with TRBJ2-7, with a weak D call TRBD2 (5 bases). The V end lost 1 base, the J end lost 6 bases, and 13 bases lay between the germline ends. This CDR3 region has 14 residues. The germline V gene encodes CDR1 SGHTA and CDR2 FQGNSA.

A few counts support this clone. The chain couples TRBV5-4 to TRBJ1-1, with D perhaps TRBD1 (6 bases). Trimming took 4 bases from V and 6 from J, leaving 19 bases between them. Germline loops: CDR1 SGHNT, CDR2 YYREEE (reference sequence). The length of the CDR3 is 15 residues. For the CDR3, the DNA is TGTGCCAGCAGCCACCGGGACACCCTGCTCCCTGAAGCTTTCTTT. This gives the protein CASSHRDTLLPEAFF. The full variable domain, in which reference TRBV5-4 and TRBJ1-1 provide the parts outside the CDR3, is ETGVTQSPTHLIKTRGQQVTLRCSSQSGHNTVSWYQQALGQGPQFIFQYYREEENGRGNFPPRFSGLQFPNYSSELNVNALELDDSALYLCASSHRDTLLPEAFFGQGTRLTVV.

The genes are TRBV7-6 and TRBJ2-2, with D unclear. CDR1 is SGHVS and CDR2 is FNYEAQ in the germline V gene. This CDR3 spans 17 amino acids. Trimming cost V 1 base and J 0 bases, with 12 bases left between them. The CDR3 DNA reads TGTGCCAGCAGCTTAGACCTGCAGAACCCGAACACCGGGGAGCTGTTTTTT. It specifies CASSLDLQNPNTGELFF.

The chain carries TRBV5-1 and TRBJ2-5; 8 bases fit TRBD2. Germline trimming cut 0 bases from V and 1 base from J; bases unmatched to any gene: 8. This CDR3 comprises 17 residues. Germline V gives CDR1 SGHRS, CDR2 YFSETQ. The CDR3, as DNA: TGCGCCAGCAGCTTGGGTCTAGCGGGCGGTACCCAAGAGACCCAGTACTTC. This sequence encodes CASSLGLAGGTQETQYF.

The chain links TRBV6-1 to TRBJ2-1; 7 nucleotides line up with TRBD1. CDR1 is MNHNS, CDR2 SASEGT, per germline. J was trimmed by 6 bases and V by 3 bases; bases with no gene match: 8. This CDR3 has 15 amino acids. The CDR3 sequence is CASSDKTGSANEQFF. Here the CDR3 DNA reads TGTGCCAGCAGTGATAAGACAGGGTCGGCCAATGAGCAGTTCTTC.

The V gene is TRBV7-6, the J gene TRBJ2-2, with D tentatively TRBD1 (6 bases). Germline assignment: CDR1 SGHVS and CDR2 FNYEAQ. This CDR3 is 16 amino acids long. V lost 3 bases, J lost 4 bases, and 15 bases lay in between. CDR3 nucleotide sequence: TGTGCCAGCAGCTTTGATTGGGGGCCAAGCACCGGGGAGCTGTTTTTT. Translating it yields CASSFDWGPSTGELFF.

A word on this clone: Other DNA sequences of this sample code for an identical CDR3. The chain is built from TRBV5-1 and TRBJ2-3; TRBD1 agrees at 7 bases. CDR3 length: 14 residues. Germline V CDR1 and CDR2: SGHRS, YFSETQ. V lost 0 bases and J lost 4; bases outside the gene matches: 2. The chain's CDR3 is CASSLGQGADTQYF. CDR3 coding DNA: TGCGCCAGCAGCTTGGGACAGGGCGCAGATACGCAGTATTTT.

This clone came up once. The rearrangement links TRBV5-1 to TRBJ1-1; no clear D. V was clipped by 3 bases and J by 0 bases, with 12 bases between them. Germline lookup yields CDR1 SGHRS and CDR2 YFSETQ. There are 15 residues in the CDR3. This CDR3 reads CASSSAGRLNTEAFF. The CDR3 coding sequence is TGCGCCAGCAGCTCGGCGGGAAGGTTGAACACTGAAGCTTTCTTT.

The chain combines TRBV7-3 with TRBJ2-2, with 7 bases lining up with TRBD2. This CDR3 region has 16 residues. Germline loops: CDR1 SGHTA, CDR2 FQGTGA. J lost 4 bases, V lost 2 bases, and 7 bases had no gene match. CDR3 residues: CASSLHAGAGTGELFF. In DNA, the CDR3 is TGTGCCAGCAGCTTACACGCGGGAGCGGGCACCGGGGAGCTGTTTTTT.

The chain links TRBV20-1 to TRBJ2-1; D gene ambiguous. The CDR3 runs to 10 residues. V lost 2 bases, J lost 8 bases, and 4 bases lay in between. The germline V gene has CDR1 DFQATT and CDR2 SNEGSKA (reference sequence). The CDR3 region is CSARSYEQFF. The CDR3 DNA reads as TGCAGTGCTAGATCTTATGAGCAGTTCTTC.